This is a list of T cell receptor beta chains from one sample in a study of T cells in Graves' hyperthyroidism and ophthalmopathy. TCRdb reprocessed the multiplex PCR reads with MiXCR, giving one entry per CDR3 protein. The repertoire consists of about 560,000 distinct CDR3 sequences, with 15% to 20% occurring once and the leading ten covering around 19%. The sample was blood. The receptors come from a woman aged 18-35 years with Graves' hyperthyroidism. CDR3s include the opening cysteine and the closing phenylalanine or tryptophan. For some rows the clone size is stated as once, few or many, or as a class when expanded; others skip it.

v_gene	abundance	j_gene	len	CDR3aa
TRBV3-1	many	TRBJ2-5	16	CASSLSGQGVVETQYF
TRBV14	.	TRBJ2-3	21	CASSQSVTSSGRGGPTDTQYF
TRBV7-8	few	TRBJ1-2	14	CASSHRTGPYGYTF
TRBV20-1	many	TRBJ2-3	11	CSATDTDTQYF
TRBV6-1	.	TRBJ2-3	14	CASSRDRGGDTQYF
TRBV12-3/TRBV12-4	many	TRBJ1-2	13	CASSYDRVHGYTF
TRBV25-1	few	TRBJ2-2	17	CASSVLSQGRGTGELFF
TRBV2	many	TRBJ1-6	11	CASSETTPLHF
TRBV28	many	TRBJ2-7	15	CASRASTGEVDEQYF
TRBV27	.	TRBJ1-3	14	CASSTGTEGYTIYF
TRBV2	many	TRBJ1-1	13	CASSEEGFGEAFF
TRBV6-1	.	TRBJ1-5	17	CASRGWGIQGWNQPQHF
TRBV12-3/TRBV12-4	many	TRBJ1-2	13	CASSPWINYGYTF
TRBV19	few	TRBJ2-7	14	CASSLGQGKNEQYF
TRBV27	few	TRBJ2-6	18	CASRPSSGGASGANVLTF
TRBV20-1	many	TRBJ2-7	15	CSARPLAGVSYEQYF
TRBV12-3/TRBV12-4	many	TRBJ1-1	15	CASSLMGPFAAEAFF
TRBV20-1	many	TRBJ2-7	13	CSARDRGNYEQYF
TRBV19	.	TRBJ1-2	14	CASSKQGGNYGYTF
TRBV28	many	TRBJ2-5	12	CASSSLRRTQYF
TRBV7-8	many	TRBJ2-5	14	CASSSYGTKETQYF
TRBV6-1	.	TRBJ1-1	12	CASSSGTTEAFF
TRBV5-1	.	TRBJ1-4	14	CASRVTATNEKLFF
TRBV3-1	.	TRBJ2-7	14	CASSQDTGLYEQYF
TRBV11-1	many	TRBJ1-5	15	CASSLGGTGNQPQHF
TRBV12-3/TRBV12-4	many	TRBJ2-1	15	CASSPRGHTYNEQFF
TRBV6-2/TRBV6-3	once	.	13	CASRESGSYEQFF
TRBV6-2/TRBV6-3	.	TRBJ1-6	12	CASSRGESPLHF
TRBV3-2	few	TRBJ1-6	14	CASSGGEANSPLHF
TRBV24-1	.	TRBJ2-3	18	CATSDSRFGGRSTDTQYF
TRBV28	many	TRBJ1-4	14	CASSSGQGGEKLFF
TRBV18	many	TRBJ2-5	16	CASSPRFAGAEETQYF
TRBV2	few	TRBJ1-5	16	CASSPTDTYSNQPQHF
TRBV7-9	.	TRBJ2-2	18	CASSAGLAGGLYTGELFF
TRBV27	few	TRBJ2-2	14	CASNHLGGAGELFF
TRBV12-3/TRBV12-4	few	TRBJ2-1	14	CASSRGVPHNEQFF
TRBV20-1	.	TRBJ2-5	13	CSATTVAQETLYF
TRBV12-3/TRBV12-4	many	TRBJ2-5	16	CASSRVAGGGGETQYF
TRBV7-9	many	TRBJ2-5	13	CASSTTIQETQYF
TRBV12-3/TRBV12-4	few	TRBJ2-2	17	CASSTPPGTLNTGELFF
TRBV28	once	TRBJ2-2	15	CASSQPGRGTGELFF
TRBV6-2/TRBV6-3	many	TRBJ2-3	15	CASSYKRLAGNTQYF
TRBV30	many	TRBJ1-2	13	CAWSPGEDYGYTF
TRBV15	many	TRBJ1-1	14	CATSRAQADTEAFF
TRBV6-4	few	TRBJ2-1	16	CASSSEGGLLYNEQFF